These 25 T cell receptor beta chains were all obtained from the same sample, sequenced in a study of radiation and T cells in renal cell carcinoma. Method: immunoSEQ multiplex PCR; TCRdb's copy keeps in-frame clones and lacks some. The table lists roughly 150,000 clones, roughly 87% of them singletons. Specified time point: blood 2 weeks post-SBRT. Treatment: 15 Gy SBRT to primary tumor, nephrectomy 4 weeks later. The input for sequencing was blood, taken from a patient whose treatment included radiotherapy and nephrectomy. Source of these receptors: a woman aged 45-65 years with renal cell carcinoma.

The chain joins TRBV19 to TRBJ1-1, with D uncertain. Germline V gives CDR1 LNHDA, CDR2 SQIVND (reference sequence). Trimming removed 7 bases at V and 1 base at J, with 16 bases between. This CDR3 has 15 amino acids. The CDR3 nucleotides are TGTGCCAGTAACCCCTACAAGGGCTCGAACACTGAAGCTTTCTTT. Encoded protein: CASNPYKGSNTEAFF. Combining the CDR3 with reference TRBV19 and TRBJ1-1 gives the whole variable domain DGGITQSPKYLFRKEGQNVTLSCEQNLNHDAMYWYRQDPGQGLRLIYYSQIVNDFQKGDIAEGYSVSREKKESFPLTVTSAQKNPTAFYLCASNPYKGSNTEAFFGQGTRLTVV.

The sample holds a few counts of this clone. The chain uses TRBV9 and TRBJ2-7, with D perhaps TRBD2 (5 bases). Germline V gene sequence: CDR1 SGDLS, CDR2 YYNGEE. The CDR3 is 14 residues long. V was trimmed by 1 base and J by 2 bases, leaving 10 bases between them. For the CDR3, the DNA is TGTGCCAGCAGCGTACGATGGGAGACCTACGAGCAGTACTTC. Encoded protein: CASSVRWETYEQYF.

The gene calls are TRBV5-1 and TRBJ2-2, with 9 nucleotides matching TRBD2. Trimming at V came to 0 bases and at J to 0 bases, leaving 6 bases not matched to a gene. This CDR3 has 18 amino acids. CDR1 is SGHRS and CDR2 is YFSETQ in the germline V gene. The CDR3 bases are TGCGCCAGCAGCTTGGCTAGCGGGGCCTACGCGAACACCGGGGAGCTGTTTTTT. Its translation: CASSLASGAYANTGELFF. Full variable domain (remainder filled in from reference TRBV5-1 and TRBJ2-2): KAGVTQTPRYLIKTRGQQVTLSCSPISGHRSVSWYQQTPGQGLQFLFEYFSETQRNKGNFPGRFSGRQFSNSRSEMNVSTLELGDSALYLCASSLASGAYANTGELFFGEGSRLTVL.

CDR3: CASSSGGGIPGNTIYF. As DNA, the CDR3 is TGTGCCAGCAGTTCCGGCGGCGGTATCCCTGGAAACACCATATATTTT. The chain combines TRBV5-6 with TRBJ1-3; D unclear. Per the germline V gene, CDR1 is SGHDT and CDR2 is YYEEEE. The CDR3 totals 16 residues. V lost 5 bases and J lost 2, with 17 bases in between.

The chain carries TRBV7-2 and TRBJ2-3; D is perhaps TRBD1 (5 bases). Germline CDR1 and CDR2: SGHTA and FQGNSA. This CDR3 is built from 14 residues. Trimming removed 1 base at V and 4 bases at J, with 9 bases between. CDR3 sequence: CASSLVRAADTQYF. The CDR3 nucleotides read TGTGCCAGCAGCTTAGTCAGGGCTGCAGATACGCAGTATTTT.

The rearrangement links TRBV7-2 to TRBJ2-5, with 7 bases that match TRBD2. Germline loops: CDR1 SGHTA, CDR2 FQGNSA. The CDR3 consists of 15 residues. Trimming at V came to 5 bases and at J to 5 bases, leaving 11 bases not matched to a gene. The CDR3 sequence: CASSHQLGEGETQYF. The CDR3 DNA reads TGTGCCAGCAGCCACCAACTAGGGGAGGGGGAGACCCAGTACTTC.

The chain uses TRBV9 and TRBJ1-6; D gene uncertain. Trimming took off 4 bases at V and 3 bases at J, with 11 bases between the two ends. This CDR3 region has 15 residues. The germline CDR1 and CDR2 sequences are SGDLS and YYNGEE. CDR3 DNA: TGTGCCAGCAGCCCAAGGAACAGCTATAATTCACCCCTCCACTTT. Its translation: CASSPRNSYNSPLHF.

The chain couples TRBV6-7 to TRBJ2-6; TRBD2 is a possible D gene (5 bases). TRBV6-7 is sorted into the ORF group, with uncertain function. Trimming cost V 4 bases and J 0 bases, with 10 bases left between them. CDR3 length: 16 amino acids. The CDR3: CASSSGNNSGANVLTF. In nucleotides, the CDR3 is TGTGCCAGCAGTTCGGGAAATAACTCTGGGGCCAACGTCCTGACTTTC.

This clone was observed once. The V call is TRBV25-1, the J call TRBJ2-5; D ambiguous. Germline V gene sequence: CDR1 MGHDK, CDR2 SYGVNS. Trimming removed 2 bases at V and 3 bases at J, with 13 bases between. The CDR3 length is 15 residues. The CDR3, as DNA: TGTGCCAGCAGTGAAGATAGGCGTCTAGAAGAGACCCAGTACTTC. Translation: CASSEDRRLEETQYF.

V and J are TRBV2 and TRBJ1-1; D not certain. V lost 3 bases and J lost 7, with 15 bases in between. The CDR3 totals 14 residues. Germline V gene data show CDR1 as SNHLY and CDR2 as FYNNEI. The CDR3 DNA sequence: TGTGCCAGCAGTGATGAGCGGGGTGAGGTTGAAGCTTTCTTT. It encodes CASSDERGEVEAFF.

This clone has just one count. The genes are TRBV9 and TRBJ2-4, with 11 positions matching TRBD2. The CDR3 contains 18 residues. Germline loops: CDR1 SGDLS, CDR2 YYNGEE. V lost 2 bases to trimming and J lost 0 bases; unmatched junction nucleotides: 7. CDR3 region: CASSVGTSGTLAKNIQYF. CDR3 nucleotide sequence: TGTGCCAGCAGCGTTGGGACTAGCGGTACACTAGCCAAAAACATTCAGTACTTC.

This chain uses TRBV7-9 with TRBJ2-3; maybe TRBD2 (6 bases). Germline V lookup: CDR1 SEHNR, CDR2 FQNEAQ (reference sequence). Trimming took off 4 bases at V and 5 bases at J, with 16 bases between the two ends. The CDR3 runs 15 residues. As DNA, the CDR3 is TGTGCCAGCAGCTCAGATCGGGGGAGACAAGATACGCAGTATTTT. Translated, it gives CASSSDRGRQDTQYF.

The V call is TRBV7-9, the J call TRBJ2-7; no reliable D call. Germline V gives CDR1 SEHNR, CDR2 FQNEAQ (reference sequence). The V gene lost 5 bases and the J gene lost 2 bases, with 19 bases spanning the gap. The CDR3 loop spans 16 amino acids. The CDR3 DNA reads TGTGCCAGCAGCGCATACTATCTGGGATCAACCTACGAGCAGTACTTC. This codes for CASSAYYLGSTYEQYF.

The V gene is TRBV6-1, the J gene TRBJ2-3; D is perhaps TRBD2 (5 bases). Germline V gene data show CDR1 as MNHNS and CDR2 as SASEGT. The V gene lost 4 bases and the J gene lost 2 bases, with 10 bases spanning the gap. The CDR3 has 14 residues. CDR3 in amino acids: CASSATRVTDTQYF. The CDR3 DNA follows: TGTGCCAGCAGTGCTACTAGGGTCACAGATACGCAGTATTTT.

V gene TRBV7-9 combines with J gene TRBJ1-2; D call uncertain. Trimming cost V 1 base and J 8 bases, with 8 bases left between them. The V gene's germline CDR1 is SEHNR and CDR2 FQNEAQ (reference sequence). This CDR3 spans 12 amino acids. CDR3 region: CASSLETAGYTF. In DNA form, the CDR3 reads TGTGCCAGCAGCTTAGAGACGGCGGGCTACACCTTC.

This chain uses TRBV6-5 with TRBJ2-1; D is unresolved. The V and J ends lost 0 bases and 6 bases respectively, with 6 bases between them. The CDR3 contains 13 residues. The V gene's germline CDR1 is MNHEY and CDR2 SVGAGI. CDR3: CASSYSSVNEQFF. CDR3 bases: TGTGCCAGCAGTTACTCGTCAGTCAATGAGCAGTTCTTC.

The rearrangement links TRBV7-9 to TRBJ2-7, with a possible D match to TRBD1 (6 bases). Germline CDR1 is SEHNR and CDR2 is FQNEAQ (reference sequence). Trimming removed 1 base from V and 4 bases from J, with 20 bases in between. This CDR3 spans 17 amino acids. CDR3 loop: CASSLEGDILGQYEQYF. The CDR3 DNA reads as TGTGCCAGCAGCTTAGAAGGGGATATACTTGGACAGTACGAGCAGTACTTC.

CDR3 protein: CASSYSGTGVDEQYF. CDR3 bases: TGTGCCAGCAGTTACTCAGGGACAGGAGTTGACGAGCAGTACTTC. The chain combines TRBV6-5 with TRBJ2-7, with 8 bases lining up with TRBD1. The CDR3 has 15 amino acids. Germline CDR1 reads MNHEY; CDR2 reads SVGAGI. The ends lost 0 bases at V and 5 bases at J; junction bases unmatched: 6.

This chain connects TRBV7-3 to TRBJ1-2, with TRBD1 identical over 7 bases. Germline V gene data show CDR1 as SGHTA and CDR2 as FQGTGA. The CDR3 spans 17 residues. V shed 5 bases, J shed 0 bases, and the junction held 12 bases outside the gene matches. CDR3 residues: CASSPRAGGTANYGYTF. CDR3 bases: TGTGCCAGCAGCCCTAGGGCCGGGGGGACAGCTAACTATGGCTACACCTTC.

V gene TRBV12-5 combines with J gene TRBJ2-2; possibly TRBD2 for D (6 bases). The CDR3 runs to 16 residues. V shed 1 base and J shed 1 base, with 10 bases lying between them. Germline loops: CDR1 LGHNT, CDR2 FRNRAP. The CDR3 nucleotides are TGTGCTAGTGGTTTGGGCGTTAGCGGGAACACCGGGGAGCTGTTTTTT. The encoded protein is CASGLGVSGNTGELFF.

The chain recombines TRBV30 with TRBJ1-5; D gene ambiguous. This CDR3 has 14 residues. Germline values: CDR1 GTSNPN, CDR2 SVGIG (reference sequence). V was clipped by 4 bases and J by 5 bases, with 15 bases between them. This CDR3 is CAWTHWGRDQPQHF. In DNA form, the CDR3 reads TGTGCCTGGACCCACTGGGGTAGGGATCAGCCCCAGCATTTT.

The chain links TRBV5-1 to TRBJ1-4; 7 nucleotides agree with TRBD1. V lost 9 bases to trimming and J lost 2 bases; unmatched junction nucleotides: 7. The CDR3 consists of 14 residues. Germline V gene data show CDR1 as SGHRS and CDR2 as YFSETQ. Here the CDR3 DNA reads TGCGCCACCAAACAGGGGATCACTAATGAAAAACTGTTTTTT. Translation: CATKQGITNEKLFF.

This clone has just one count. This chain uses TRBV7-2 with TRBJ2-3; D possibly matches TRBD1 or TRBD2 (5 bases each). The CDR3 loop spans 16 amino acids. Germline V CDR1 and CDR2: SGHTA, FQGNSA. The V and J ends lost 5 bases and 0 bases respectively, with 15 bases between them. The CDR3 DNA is TGTGCCAGCAGCCGGGACGGCCTAATAAGCACAGATACGCAGTATTTT. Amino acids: CASSRDGLISTDTQYF.

DNA of the CDR3: TGTGCCAGCAGACTTTTCCCAGCGACGGGTGGCTACACCTTC. Residues: CASRLFPATGGYTF. This chain connects TRBV6-4 to TRBJ1-2, with D unclear. The germline V gene encodes CDR1 MRHNA and CDR2 SNTAGT. The CDR3 contains 14 residues. The V end lost 6 bases, the J end lost 7 bases, and 18 bases lay between the germline ends.

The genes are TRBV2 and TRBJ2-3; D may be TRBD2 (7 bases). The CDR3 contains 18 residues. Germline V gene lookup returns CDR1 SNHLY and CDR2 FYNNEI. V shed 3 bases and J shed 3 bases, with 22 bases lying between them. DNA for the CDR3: TGTGCCAGCAGTGATAGGTTTGCGGGGGCTCCCTATACAGATACGCAGTATTTT. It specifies CASSDRFAGAPYTDTQYF. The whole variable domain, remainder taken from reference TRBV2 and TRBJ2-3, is EPEVTQTPSHQVTQMGQEVILRCVPISNHLYFYWYRQILGQKVEFLVSFYNNEISEKSEIFDDQFSVERPDGSNFTLKIRSTKLEDSAMYFCASSDRFAGAPYTDTQYFGPGTRLTVL.